These 8 T cell receptor beta chains originate from one sample sequenced in a study of T cells in narcolepsy. Repertoires were generated with immunoSEQ multiplex PCR, while TCRdb's copy carries only in-frame clones and drops some. Counted here are roughly 13,000 clones, 70% to 90% occurring once; the ten biggest clones make up 1.7%. Sequenced sample: CD45RA- memory CD4+ T cells from PBMCs. These receptors all come from a human donor with narcolepsy.

The gene calls are TRBV27 and TRBJ2-3; D possibly corresponds to TRBD2 (6 bases). V lost 5 bases and J lost 6, with 12 bases in between. CDR1 is MNHEY, CDR2 SMNVEV, per germline (reference sequence). The CDR3 is 13 amino acids. CDR3 bases: TGTGCCAGCAGTCCCGGACTATGGGATACGCAGTATTTT. Translation gives CASSPGLWDTQYF.

Regarding this clone: Other nucleotide sequences in the sample specify the same CDR3. This chain uses TRBV30 with TRBJ2-7; no definite D call. The CDR3 is made up of 13 amino acids. Deletions cut 0 bases from V and 2 bases from J, with 8 bases between. The germline CDR1 and CDR2 sequences are GTSNPN and SVGIG (reference sequence). CDR3 in amino acids: CAWSVLRAYEQYF. In DNA form, the CDR3 reads TGTGCCTGGAGTGTACTCCGTGCCTACGAGCAGTACTTC.

This chain uses TRBV27 with TRBJ2-5, with TRBD2 as a possible D gene (5 bases). This CDR3 comprises 15 residues. Trimming took 6 bases from V and 2 from J, leaving 16 bases between them. Germline-derived CDR1 and CDR2 are MNHEY and SMNVEV (reference sequence). The CDR3 reads CASSKDGILQETQYF. The CDR3, as DNA: TGTGCCAGCAGCAAAGACGGGATTCTTCAAGAGACCCAGTACTTC.

The J gene is TRBJ2-7, the V gene TRBV12-5; 9 bases are shared with TRBD1. CDR1 LGHNT and CDR2 FRNRAP come from the germline V gene. CDR3 length: 15 residues. V shed 9 bases, J shed 0 bases, and the junction held 9 bases outside the gene matches. The DNA of the CDR3 is TGTGCTAGGAAGGGACAGGGCCCTTCCTCCTACGAGCAGTACTTC. Its protein is CARKGQGPSSYEQYF.

This clone appeared once. The rearrangement joins TRBV11-2 to TRBJ1-2, with 10 bases that match TRBD1. Germline-derived CDR1 and CDR2 are SGHAT and FQNNGV. This CDR3 has 16 residues. V gave up 5 bases and J gave up 5 bases; unmatched junction bases: 11. As DNA, the CDR3 is TGTGCCAGCAGCCATCAGGGACAGGGGACAAGATATGGCTACACCTTC. It encodes CASSHQGQGTRYGYTF.

The gene calls are TRBV30 and TRBJ2-1, with 8 bases identical to TRBD2. Looked up from germline, CDR1 is GTSNPN and CDR2 is SVGIG (reference sequence). There are 14 residues in the CDR3. The ends lost 2 bases at V and 4 bases at J; junction bases unmatched: 4. The CDR3 DNA reads as TGTGCCTGGAGTCCTAGCGGGTTATACAATGAGCAGTTCTTC. Protein product: CAWSPSGLYNEQFF.

The rearrangement uses TRBV2 and TRBJ2-7; D is unclear. V was cut by 8 bases and J by 0 bases, with 8 bases left in between. This CDR3 contains 12 residues. Germline V gives CDR1 SNHLY, CDR2 FYNNEI. The CDR3 loop reads CASVWSSYEQYF. DNA of the CDR3: TGTGCCAGCGTGTGGAGCTCCTACGAGCAGTACTTC.

The chain is built from TRBV5-1 and TRBJ2-7; perhaps TRBD1 as D (5 bases). Germline CDR1 SGHRS, CDR2 YFSETQ. The CDR3 is 17 amino acids. Trimming took off 0 bases at V and 3 bases at J, with 19 bases between the two ends. The CDR3 bases are TGCGCCAGCAGCTTGGAAAGGCCCGGACACCACAACTACGAGCAGTACTTC. It codes for CASSLERPGHHNYEQYF.